The T cell receptor (beta chain) under discussion was sequenced for a study of preoperative IRX-2 immunotherapy in early breast cancer. The assay was immunoSEQ multiplex PCR, and TCRdb's table has in-frame clones only and misses some. The repertoire has 15,000 to 25,000 clones, about 82% of them found once; the top ten carry roughly 1.2%. Losses at the gene ends were 3 bases for V and 8 bases for J; bases not matched to a gene: 7. Germline V gene lookup returns CDR1 SGHAT and CDR2 FQDESV (reference sequence). The CDR3 is made up of 14 amino acids. Treatment reported: preoperative locoregional IRX-2 cytokine immunotherapy. This phase Ib study tested locoregional IRX-2 cytokine immunotherapy given before surgery.

The chain is built from TRBV11-1 and TRBJ1-5; TRBD1 matches at 7 bases. Sequencing used lymph node tissue, obtained after IRX-2 immunotherapy. The source of this sequence is a human donor with breast cancer. Here the CDR3 DNA reads TGTGCCAGCAGCTTGGAGGGGACAGCCGAGCCCCAGCATTTT. Its protein is CASSLEGTAEPQHF.